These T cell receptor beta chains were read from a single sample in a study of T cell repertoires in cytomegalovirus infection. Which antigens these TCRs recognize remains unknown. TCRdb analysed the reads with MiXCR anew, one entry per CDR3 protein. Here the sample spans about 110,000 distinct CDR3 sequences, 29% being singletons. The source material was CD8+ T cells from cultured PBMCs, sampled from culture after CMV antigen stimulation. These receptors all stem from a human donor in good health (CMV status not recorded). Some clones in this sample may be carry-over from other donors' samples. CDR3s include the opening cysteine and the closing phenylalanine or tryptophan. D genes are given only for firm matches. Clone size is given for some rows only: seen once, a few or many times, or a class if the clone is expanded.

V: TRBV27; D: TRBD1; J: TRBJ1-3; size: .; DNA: TGTGCCAGCAGTAAATCAGGGGGCGGTTGGTCTGGAAACACCATATATTTT; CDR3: CASSKSGGGWSGNTIYF
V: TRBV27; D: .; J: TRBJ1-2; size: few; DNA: TGTGCCAGCAGTTTATCCAGGGGAGGGGATGGCTACACCTTC; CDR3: CASSLSRGGDGYTF
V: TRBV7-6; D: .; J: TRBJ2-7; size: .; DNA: TGTGTCAGCAGCTTAACGGGGGCAACCTACGAGCAGTACTTC; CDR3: CVSSLTGATYEQYF
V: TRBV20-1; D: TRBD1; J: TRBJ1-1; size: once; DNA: TGCAGTGCTAGGGGGGAACAGGGGGGGACTGAAGCTTTCTTT; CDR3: CSARGEQGGTEAFF
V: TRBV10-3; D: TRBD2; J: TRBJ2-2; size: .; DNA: TGTGCCATCAGTGAGTCGCCGGGGGGGAACACCGGGGAGCTGTTTTTT; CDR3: CAISESPGGNTGELFF
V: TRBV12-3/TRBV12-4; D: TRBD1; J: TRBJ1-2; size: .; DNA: TGTGCCAGCAGTCCTATCCGACAGGGGAGCGAAGGGGGCTACACCTTC; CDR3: CASSPIRQGSEGGYTF
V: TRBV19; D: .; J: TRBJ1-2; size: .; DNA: TGTGCCAGTAGTAACAGTAACTATGGCTACACCTTC; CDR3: CASSNSNYGYTF
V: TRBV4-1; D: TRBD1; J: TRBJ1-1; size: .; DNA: TGCGCCAGCAGCCTGGGACAGACGGCTTCGACTGAAGCTTTCTTT; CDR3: CASSLGQTASTEAFF
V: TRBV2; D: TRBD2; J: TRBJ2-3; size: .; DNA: TGTGCCAGCAGTCCCGGGACTACCACAGATACGCAGTATTTT; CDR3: CASSPGTTTDTQYF
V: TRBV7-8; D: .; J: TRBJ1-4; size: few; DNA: TGTGCCAGCAGCCCACTCCACACAACTAATGAAAAACTGTTTTTT; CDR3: CASSPLHTTNEKLFF
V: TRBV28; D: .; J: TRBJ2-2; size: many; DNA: TGTGCCAGCACCGAAGGGTCCCTAGCGCCCACCGGGGAGCTGTTTTTT; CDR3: CASTEGSLAPTGELFF
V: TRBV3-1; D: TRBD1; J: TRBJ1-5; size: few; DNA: TGTGCCAGCAGCCAAGATTTGACAGGGAATCAGCCCCAGCATTTT; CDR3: CASSQDLTGNQPQHF
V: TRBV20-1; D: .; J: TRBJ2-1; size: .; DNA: TGCAGTGCTAGAGATGGCCCCTTAGGCTACAATGAGCAGTTCTTC; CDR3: CSARDGPLGYNEQFF
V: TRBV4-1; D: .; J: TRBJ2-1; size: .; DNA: TGCGCCAGCAGCCAAGATGCACGGGGTGAGCAGTTCTTC; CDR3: CASSQDARGEQFF
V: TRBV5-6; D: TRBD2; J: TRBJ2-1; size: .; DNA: TGTGCCAGCAGCAACCCTCGGGCGGGGGGCTCCTACAATGAGCAGTTCTTC; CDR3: CASSNPRAGGSYNEQFF
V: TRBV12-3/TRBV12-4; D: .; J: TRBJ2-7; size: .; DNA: TGTGCCAGCAGTTTAGTAGGAGACGCTTACGAGCAGTACTTC; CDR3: CASSLVGDAYEQYF
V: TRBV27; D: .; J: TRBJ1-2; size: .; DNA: TGTGCCAGCAGCCCCGGCTCCGACTATGGCTACACCTTC; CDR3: CASSPGSDYGYTF
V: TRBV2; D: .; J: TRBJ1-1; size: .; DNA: TGTGCCAGCAAATATCCAGGGAGCACTGAAGCTTTCTTT; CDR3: CASKYPGSTEAFF
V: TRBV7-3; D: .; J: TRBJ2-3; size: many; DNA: TGTGCCAGCAGCTTATTTGCAGGGACCTCCCCAGATACGCAGTATTTT; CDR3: CASSLFAGTSPDTQYF
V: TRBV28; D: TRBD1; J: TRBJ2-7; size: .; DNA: TGTGCCAGCATCCGGAGGGACAGGGGCTACGAGCAGTACTTC; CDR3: CASIRRDRGYEQYF
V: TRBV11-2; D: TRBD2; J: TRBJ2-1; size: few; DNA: TGTGCCAGCAGCTTAGGGCCGGGACTAGCGGGGGCCTATGAGCAGTTCTTC; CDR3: CASSLGPGLAGAYEQFF
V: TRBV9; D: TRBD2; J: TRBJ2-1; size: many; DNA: TGTGCCAGCAGCGTAAAGGGACTAGCGGGCAACAATGAGCAGTTCTTC; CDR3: CASSVKGLAGNNEQFF
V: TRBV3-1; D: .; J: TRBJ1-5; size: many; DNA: TGTGCCAGCAGCCAAGATATTTCCAGCAATCAGCCCCAGCATTTT; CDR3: CASSQDISSNQPQHF
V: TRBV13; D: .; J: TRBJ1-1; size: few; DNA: TGTGCCAGCAGCTTAATTTTCTCGGGACGGGAGAACACTGAAGCTTTCTTT; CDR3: CASSLIFSGRENTEAFF
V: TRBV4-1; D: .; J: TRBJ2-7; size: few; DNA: TGCGCCAGCAGCCCCTACGGAAGGGACTCCTACGAGCAGTACTTC; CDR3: CASSPYGRDSYEQYF
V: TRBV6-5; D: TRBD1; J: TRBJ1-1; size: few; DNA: TGTGCCAGCAGTTCTCGACAGGGGAGCAACACTGAAGCTTTCTTT; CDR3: CASSSRQGSNTEAFF
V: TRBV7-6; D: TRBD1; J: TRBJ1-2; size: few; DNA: TGTGCCAGCAGCTTAGCGCCTGGAGGGGGCAGCGATGGCTACACCTTC; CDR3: CASSLAPGGGSDGYTF
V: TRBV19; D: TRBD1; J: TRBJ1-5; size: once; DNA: TGTACCAGTAGGGGACAGGGTTTCAATCAGCCCCAGCATTTT; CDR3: CTSRGQGFNQPQHF
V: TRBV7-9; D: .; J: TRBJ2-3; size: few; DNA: TGTGCCAGCAGGGGAGCGGATACGCAGTATTTT; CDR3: CASRGADTQYF
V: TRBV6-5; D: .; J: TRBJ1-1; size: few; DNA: TGTGCCAGCAGTTACGGGCAGGTTGGCACTGAAGCTTTCTTT; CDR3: CASSYGQVGTEAFF
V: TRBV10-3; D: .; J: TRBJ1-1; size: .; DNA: TGTGCCATCAGTGATTTGGTATCTGAAGCTTTCTTT; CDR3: CAISDLVSEAFF
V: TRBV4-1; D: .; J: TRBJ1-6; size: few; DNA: TGCGCCAGCAGCCAAGCTGAGGGCCGGTATTCACCCCTCCACTTT; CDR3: CASSQAEGRYSPLHF
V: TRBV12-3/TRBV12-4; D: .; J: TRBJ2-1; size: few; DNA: TGTGCCAGCAGTTTTGGCACTTACAATGAGCAGTTCTTC; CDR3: CASSFGTYNEQFF
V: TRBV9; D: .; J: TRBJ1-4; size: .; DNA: TGTGCCAGCAGCCCCGAGTGGGGAGCTAATGAAAAACTGTTTTTT; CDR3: CASSPEWGANEKLFF
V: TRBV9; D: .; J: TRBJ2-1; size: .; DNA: TGTGCCAGCAGCCCCGGGCCGTGGAATGAGCAGTTCTTC; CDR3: CASSPGPWNEQFF
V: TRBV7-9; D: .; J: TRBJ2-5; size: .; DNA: TGTGCCAGCAGCTTATTCGGGGGACAGCAAGAGACCCAGTACTTC; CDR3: CASSLFGGQQETQYF
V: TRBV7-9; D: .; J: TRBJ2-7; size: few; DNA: TGTGCCAGCAGCCCCCCCATAAGGGTCGGCTACGAGCAGTACTTC; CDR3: CASSPPIRVGYEQYF
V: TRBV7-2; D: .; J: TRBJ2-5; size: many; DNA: TGTGCCAGCAGCTCCCTGGGCCTCGGAGGGCCGGAAGAGACCCAGTACTTC; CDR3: CASSSLGLGGPEETQYF
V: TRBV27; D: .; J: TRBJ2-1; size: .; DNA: TGTGCCAGCAGTTTTGTGGGAATCTCCTACAATGAGCAGTTCTTC; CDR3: CASSFVGISYNEQFF
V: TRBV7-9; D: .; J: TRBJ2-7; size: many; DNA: TGTGCCAGCAGCCCGGACACCTCCTACGAGCAGTACTTC; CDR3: CASSPDTSYEQYF
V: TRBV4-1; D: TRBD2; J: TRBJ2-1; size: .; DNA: TGCGCCAGCAGCCAAGGGCCCGGGGGGGCGAATGAGCAGTTCTTC; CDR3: CASSQGPGGANEQFF
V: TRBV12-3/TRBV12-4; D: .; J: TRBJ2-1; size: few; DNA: TGTGCCAGCAGTTTAGGTCCCAATGAGCAGTTCTTC; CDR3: CASSLGPNEQFF
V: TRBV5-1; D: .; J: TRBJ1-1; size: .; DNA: TGCGCCAGCAGCCCCAGTGGGACTGAAGCTTTCTTT; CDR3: CASSPSGTEAFF
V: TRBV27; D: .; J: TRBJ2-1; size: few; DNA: TGTGCCAGCAGTTTATTCAATGAGCAGTTCTTC; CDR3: CASSLFNEQFF